The source of this T cell receptor (beta chain) is a study of T cells after yellow fever vaccination. Looking at the study overall: Any fraction with a low cell number was prepared using SMART-Seq v4 Ultra Low Input. Study-wide points: Researchers report a weaker secondary response that nonetheless peaked faster, day 5 versus 15. Abundant clonotypes (contaminants from the bulk population) could be present in FACS-sorted repertoires. A large majority of primary-vaccination clones showed up again after the booster (approximately 96% CD4, around 85% CD8).

TCRdb reprocessed the 5' RACE reads via MiXCR and lists one record per CDR3 protein. The repertoire holds more than 300,000 distinct CDR3 sequences, with around 10% as singletons. The germline CDR1 and CDR2 sequences are SEHNR and FQNEAQ (reference sequence). Trimming removed 6 bases at V and 5 bases at J, with 10 bases between. The CDR3 spans 12 residues. As for this clonotype: Its specificity is unknown.

The clonotype comes from a young man who received the YFV17D yellow fever vaccine. The specimen comprised CD4+ T cells sorted from PBMCs, sampled 45 days after the yellow fever booster vaccination. The chain carries TRBV7-9 and TRBJ2-5; the D gene is possibly TRBD2 (5 bases). CDR3 coding DNA: TGTGCCAGCAGTTCCGGGAAGGAGACCCAGTACTTC. It encodes CASSSGKETQYF.